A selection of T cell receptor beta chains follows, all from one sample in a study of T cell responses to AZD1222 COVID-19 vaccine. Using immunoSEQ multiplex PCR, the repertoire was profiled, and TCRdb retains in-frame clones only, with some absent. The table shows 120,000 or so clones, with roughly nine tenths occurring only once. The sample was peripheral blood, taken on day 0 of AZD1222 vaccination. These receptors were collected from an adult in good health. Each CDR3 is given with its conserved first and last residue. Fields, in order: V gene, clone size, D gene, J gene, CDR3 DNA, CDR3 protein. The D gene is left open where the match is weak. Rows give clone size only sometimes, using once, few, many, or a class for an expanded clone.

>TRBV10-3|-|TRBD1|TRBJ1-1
TGTGCCATAAGACAGGGGTGGAACACTGAAGCTTTCTTT
CAIRQGWNTEAFF
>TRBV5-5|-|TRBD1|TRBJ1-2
TGTGCCAGCAGCTCGGGACAGGGTGTGGGTGGCTACACCTTC
CASSSGQGVGGYTF
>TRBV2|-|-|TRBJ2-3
TGTGCCAGCAACGGGGCAGATACGCAGTATTTT
CASNGADTQYF
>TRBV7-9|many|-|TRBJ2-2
TGTACAGGGATGGATCACACCGGGGAGCTGTTTTTT
CTGMDHTGELFF
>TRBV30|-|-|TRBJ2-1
TGTGCCTGGAACGAAGCATCAGGCTACAATGAGCAGTTCTTC
CAWNEASGYNEQFF
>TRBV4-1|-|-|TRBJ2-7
TGCGCCAGCAGCCAAGAGAGGGAGTACGAGCAGTACTTC
CASSQEREYEQYF
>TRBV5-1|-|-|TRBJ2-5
TGCGCCAGCAGCTTGGCTGCAGGCAACCAAGAGACCCAGTACTTC
CASSLAAGNQETQYF
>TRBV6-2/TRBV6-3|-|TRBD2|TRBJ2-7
TGTGCCAGCAGTCTAAGCGGTTCTAGCGGGACCCCCTCTTACAAGCAGTACTTC
CASSLSGSSGTPSYKQYF
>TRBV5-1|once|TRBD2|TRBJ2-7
TGCGCCAGCAGCCCGTCTCTAGCGGGTGTCTCCTACGAGCAGTACTTC
CASSPSLAGVSYEQYF
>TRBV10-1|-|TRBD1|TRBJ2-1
TGCGCCAGCAGCCGGACAGGGAACAATGAGCAGTTCTTC
CASSRTGNNEQFF
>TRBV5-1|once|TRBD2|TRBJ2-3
TGCGCCAGCAGCTTTCGGGGGGGCCTCACTAGCACAGATACGCAGTATTTT
CASSFRGGLTSTDTQYF
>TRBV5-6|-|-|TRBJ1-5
TGTGCCAGCAGCTTAGGGACAAAAAATCAGCCCCAGCATTTT
CASSLGTKNQPQHF
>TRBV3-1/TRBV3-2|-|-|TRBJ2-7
TGTGCCAGCAGAAGAAGCTCCTACGAGCAGTACTTC
CASRRSSYEQYF
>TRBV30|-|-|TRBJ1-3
TGTGCCTGGGGAGAGGACTATCGACAGTTTACTGGAAACACCATATATTTT
CAWGEDYRQFTGNTIYF
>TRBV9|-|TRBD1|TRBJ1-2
TGTGCCAGCAGCCCCCAGGGGGGTAATGGCTACACCTTC
CASSPQGGNGYTF
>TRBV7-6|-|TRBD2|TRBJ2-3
TGTGCCAGCAGCGCGTTAGCGGGGTATGGGGATACGCAGTATTTT
CASSALAGYGDTQYF
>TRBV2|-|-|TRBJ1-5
TGTGCCAGCAGACGGGACAATAGCAATCAGCCCCAGCATTTT
CASRRDNSNQPQHF
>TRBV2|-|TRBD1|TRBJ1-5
TGTGCCAGCACCTCGGACAGGGGGAACAATCAGCCCCAGCATTTT
CASTSDRGNNQPQHF
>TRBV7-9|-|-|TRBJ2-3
TGTGCCAGCATCCCGGCAGGCACAGATACGCAGTATTTT
CASIPAGTDTQYF
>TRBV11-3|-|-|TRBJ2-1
TGTGCCAGCAGCTTAGAGACCTACAATGAGCAGTTCTTC
CASSLETYNEQFF
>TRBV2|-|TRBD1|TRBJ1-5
TGTGCCAGCAGATTGACAGGGGAAGGATCTCAGCCCCAGCATTTT
CASRLTGEGSQPQHF
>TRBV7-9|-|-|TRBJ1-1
TGTGCCAGCAGCCTACGGACCCACCAGAACACTGAAGCTTTCTTT
CASSLRTHQNTEAFF
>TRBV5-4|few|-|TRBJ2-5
TGTGCCAGCAGCCCACCCGAAGGGGGAGAGACCCAGTACTTC
CASSPPEGGETQYF
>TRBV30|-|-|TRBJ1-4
TGTGCCTGGAGGTGGGGAAGCAATGAAAAACTGTTTTTT
CAWRWGSNEKLFF
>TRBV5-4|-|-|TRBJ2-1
TGTGCCAGCAGCTTGGGAGGGATTAACAATGAGCAGTTCTTC
CASSLGGINNEQFF
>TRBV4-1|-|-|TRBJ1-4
TGCGCCAGCAGCCAAGAGGGCTCGGGTTTCGCCGGAAGAGGACTGTTTTTT
CASSQEGSGFAGRGLFF